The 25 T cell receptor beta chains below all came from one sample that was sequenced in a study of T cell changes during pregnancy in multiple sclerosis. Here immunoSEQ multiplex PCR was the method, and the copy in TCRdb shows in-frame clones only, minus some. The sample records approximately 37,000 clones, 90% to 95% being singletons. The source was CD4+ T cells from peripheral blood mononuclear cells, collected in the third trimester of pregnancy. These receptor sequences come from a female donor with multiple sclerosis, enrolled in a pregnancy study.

The DNA for the CDR3 is TGTGCCAGCAGTTACCGGCAGGGAAGTAATTCACCCCTCCACTTT. Translating it yields CASSYRQGSNSPLHF. The chain is built from TRBV6-5 and TRBJ1-6, with a possible D match to TRBD1 (5 bases). CDR1 is MNHEY, CDR2 SVGAGI, per germline. CDR3 length equals 15 residues. V was cut by 2 bases and J by 6 bases, with 11 bases left in between.

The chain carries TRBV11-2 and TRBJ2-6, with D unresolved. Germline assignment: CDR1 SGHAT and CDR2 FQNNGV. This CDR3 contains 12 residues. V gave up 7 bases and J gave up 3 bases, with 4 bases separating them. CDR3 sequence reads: CASNSGANVLTF. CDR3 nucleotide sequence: TGTGCCAGCAACAGTGGGGCCAACGTCCTGACTTTC.

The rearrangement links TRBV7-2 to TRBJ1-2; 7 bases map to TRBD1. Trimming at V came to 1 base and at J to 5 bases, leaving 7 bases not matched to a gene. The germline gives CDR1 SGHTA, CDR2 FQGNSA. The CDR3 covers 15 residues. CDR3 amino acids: CASSLVGRGPYGYTF. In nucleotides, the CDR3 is TGTGCCAGCAGCTTAGTGGGAAGGGGGCCATATGGCTACACCTTC.

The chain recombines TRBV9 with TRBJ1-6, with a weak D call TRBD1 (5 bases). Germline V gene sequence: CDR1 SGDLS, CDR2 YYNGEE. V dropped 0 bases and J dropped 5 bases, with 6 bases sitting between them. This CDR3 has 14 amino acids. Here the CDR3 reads CASSVARDNSPLHF. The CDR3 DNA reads TGTGCCAGCAGCGTAGCCAGGGATAATTCACCCCTCCACTTT.

CDR3 sequence: CASSRAGISGSNEKLFF. DNA for the CDR3: TGCGCCAGCAGCCGGGCAGGGATCTCCGGCTCTAATGAAAAACTGTTTTTT. V and J are TRBV4-3 and TRBJ1-4, with a possible D match to TRBD1 (5 bases). The V gene lost 4 bases and the J gene lost 3 bases, with 18 bases spanning the gap. This CDR3 is 17 amino acids long. From germline, CDR1 is LGHNA and CDR2 YSLEER.

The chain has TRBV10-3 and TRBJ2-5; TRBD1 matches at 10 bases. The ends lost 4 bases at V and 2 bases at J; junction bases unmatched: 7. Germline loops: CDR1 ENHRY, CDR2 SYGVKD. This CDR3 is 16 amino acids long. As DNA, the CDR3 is TGTGCCATCAGTGGCAGGGGGGACAGGGGTCAAGAGACCCAGTACTTC. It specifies CAISGRGDRGQETQYF.

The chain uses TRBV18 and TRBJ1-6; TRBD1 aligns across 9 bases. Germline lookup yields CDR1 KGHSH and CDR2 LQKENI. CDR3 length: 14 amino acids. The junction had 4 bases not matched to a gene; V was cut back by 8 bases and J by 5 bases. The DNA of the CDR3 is TGTGCCAGCGGGGGGACAGGGAATAATTCACCCCTCCACTTT. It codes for CASGGTGNNSPLHF. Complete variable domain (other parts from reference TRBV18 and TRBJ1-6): NAGVMQNPRHLVRRRGQEARLRCSPMKGHSHVYWYRQLPEEGLKFMVYLQKENIIDESGMPKERFSAEFPKEGPSILRIQQVVRGDSAAYFCASGGTGNNSPLHFGNGTRLTVT.

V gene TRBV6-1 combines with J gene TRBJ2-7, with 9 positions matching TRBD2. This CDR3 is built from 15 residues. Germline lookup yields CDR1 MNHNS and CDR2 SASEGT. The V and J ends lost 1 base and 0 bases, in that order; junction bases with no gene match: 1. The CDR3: CASSEVSGSSYEQYF. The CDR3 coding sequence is TGTGCCAGCAGTGAAGTTAGCGGGAGCTCCTACGAGCAGTACTTC.

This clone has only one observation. CDR3 nucleotides: TGTGCCAGCAGCCTCCAGGGGCCCTACGAGCAGTACTTC. It yields the protein CASSLQGPYEQYF. This chain joins TRBV28 and TRBJ2-7, with D perhaps TRBD1 (6 bases). V was trimmed by 6 bases and J by 2 bases, leaving 11 bases between them. Germline V gene sequence: CDR1 MDHEN, CDR2 SYDVKM. CDR3 length: 13 residues.

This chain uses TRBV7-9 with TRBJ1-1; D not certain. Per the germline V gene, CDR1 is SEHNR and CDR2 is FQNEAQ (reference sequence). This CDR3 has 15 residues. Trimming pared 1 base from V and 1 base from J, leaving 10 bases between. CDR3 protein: CASSLGSVTNTEAFF. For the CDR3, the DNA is TGTGCCAGCAGCTTAGGTTCGGTCACGAACACTGAAGCTTTCTTT.

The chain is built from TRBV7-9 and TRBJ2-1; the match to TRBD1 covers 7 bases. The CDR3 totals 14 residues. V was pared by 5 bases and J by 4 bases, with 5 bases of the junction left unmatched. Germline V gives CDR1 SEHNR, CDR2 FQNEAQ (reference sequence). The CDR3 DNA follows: TGTGCCAGCAGCCCCGGGACAGCGTACAATGAGCAGTTCTTC. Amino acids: CASSPGTAYNEQFF.

The CDR3 here is CASSLQRMNTEAFF. DNA of the CDR3: TGTGCCAGCAGTCTCCAGAGGATGAACACTGAAGCTTTCTTT. The chain employs TRBV2 and TRBJ1-1; D is ambiguous. The CDR3 runs 14 residues. Germline values: CDR1 SNHLY, CDR2 FYNNEI. V shed 5 bases and J shed 0 bases, with 10 bases lying between them.

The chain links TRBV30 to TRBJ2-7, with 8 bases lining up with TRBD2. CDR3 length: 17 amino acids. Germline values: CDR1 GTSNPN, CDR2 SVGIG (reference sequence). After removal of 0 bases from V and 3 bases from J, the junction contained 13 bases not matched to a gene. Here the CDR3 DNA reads TGTGCCTGGAGTGTAAACTCCCGAGAGCGGGAGTTCTACGAGCAGTACTTC. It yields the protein CAWSVNSREREFYEQYF. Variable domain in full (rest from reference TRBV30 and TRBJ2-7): SQTIHQWPATLVQPVGSPLSLECTVEGTSNPNLYWYRQAAGRGLQLLFYSVGIGQISSEVPQNLSASRPQDRQFILSSKKLLLSDSGFYLCAWSVNSREREFYEQYFGPGTRLTVT.

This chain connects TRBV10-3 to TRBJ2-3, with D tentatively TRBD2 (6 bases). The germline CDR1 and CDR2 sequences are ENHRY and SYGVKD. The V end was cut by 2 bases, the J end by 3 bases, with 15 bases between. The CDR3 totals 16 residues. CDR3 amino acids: CAISEPPIGRTDTQYF. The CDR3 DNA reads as TGTGCCATCAGTGAGCCACCGATTGGGAGGACAGATACGCAGTATTTT.

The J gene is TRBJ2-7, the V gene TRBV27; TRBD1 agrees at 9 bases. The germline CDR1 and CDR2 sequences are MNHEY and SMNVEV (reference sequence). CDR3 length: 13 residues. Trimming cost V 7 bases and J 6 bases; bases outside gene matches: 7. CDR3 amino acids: CASKRTGVSEQYF. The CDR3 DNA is TGTGCCAGCAAACGGACAGGGGTTAGCGAGCAGTACTTC.

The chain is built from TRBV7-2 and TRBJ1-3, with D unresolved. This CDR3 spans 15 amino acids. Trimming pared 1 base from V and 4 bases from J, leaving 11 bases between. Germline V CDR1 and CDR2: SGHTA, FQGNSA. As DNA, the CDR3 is TGTGCCAGCAGCTTAGTGGCGGGGTCGGGAAACACCATATATTTT. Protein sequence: CASSLVAGSGNTIYF.

The CDR3 DNA is TGTGCCAGCAGTCTTGGACTGGTTACCTACGAGCAGTACTTC. Translation: CASSLGLVTYEQYF. The chain is built from TRBV2 and TRBJ2-7; D is perhaps TRBD2 (5 bases). Germline V gene lookup returns CDR1 SNHLY and CDR2 FYNNEI. Trimming took off 5 bases at V and 2 bases at J, with 13 bases between the two ends. This CDR3 contains 14 residues.

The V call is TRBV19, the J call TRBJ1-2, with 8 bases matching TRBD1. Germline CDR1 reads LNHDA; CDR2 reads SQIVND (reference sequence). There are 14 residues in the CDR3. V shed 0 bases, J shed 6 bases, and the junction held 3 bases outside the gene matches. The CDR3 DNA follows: TGTGCCAGTAGTATAGATGGGACAGGACATGGCTACACCTTC. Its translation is CASSIDGTGHGYTF.

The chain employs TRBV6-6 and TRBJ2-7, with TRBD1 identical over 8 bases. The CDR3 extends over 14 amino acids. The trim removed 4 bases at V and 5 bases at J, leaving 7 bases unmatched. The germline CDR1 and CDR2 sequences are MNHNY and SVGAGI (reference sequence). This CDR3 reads CASSSGGGIHEQYF. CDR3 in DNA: TGTGCCAGCAGTTCAGGGGGCGGCATCCACGAGCAGTACTTC.

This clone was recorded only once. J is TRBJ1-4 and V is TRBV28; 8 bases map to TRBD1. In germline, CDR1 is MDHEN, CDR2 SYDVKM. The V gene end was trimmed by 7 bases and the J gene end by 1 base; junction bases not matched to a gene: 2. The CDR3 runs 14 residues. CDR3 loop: CASMGTGTNEKLFF. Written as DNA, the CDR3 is TGTGCCAGCATGGGGACAGGAACTAATGAAAAACTGTTTTTT.

The CDR3 region is CASGLLRGREQYF. In DNA form, the CDR3 reads TGTGCTAGTGGTTTACTCAGGGGACGCGAGCAGTACTTC. The rearrangement joins TRBV12-5 to TRBJ2-7, with D maybe TRBD1 (6 bases). Trimming cost V 3 bases and J 6 bases, with 12 bases left between them. This CDR3 spans 13 amino acids. CDR1 and CDR2 from the germline V gene are LGHNT and FRNRAP.

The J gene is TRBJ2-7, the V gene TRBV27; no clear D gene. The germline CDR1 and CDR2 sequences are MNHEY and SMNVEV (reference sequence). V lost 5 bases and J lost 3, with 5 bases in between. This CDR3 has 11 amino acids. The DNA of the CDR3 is TGTGCCAGCAGTCCCCGCTACGAGCAGTACTTC. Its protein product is CASSPRYEQYF.

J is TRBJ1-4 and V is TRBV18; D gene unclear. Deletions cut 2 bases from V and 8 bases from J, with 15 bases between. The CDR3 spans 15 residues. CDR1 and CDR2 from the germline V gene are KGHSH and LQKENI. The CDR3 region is CASSPSGREGEKLFF. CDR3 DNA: TGTGCCAGCTCACCATCTGGGAGGGAGGGAGAAAAACTGTTTTTT.

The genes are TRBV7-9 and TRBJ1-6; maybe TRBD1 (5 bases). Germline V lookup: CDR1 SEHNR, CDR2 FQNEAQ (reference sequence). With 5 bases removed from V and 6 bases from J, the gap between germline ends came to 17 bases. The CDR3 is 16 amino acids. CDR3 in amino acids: CASSLTGSNFNSPLHF. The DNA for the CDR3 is TGTGCCAGCAGCCTTACAGGATCCAATTTTAATTCACCCCTCCACTTT.

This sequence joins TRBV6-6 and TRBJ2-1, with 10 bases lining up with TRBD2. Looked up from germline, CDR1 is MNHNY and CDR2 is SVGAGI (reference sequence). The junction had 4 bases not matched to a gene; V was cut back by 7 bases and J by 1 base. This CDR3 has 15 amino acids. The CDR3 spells CASNRLAGSYNEQFF. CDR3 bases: TGTGCCAGCAACAGACTAGCGGGTTCCTACAATGAGCAGTTCTTC.